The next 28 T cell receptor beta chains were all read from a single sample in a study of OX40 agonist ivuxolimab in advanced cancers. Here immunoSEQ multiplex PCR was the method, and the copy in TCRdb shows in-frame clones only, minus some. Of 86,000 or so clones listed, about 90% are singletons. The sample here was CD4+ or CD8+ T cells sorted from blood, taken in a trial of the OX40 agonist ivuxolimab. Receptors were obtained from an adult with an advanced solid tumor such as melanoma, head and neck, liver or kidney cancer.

The CDR3 here is CASSLWGSGGANEQFF. In nucleotides, the CDR3 is TGTGCCAGCAGCTTATGGGGTAGCGGGGGGGCCAATGAGCAGTTCTTC. V and J are TRBV11-3 and TRBJ2-1, with 11 bases fitting TRBD2. CDR3 size: 16 residues. Germline loops: CDR1 SGHNT, CDR2 YENEEA. V was clipped by 2 bases and J by 6 bases; unmatched bases: 6. The full variable domain, completed using reference TRBV11-3 and TRBJ2-1, is EAGVVQSPRYKIIEKKQPVAFWCNPISGHNTLYWYLQNLGQGPELLIRYENEEAVDDSQLPKDRFSAERLKGVDSTLKIQPAELGDSAVYLCASSLWGSGGANEQFFGPGTRLTVL.

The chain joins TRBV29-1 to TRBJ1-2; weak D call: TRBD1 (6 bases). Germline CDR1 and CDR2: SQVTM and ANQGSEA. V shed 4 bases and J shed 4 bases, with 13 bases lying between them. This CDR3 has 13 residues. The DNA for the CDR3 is TGCAGCGTTGGGGGCCGAGGGGGCTATGGCTACACCTTC. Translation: CSVGGRGGYGYTF.

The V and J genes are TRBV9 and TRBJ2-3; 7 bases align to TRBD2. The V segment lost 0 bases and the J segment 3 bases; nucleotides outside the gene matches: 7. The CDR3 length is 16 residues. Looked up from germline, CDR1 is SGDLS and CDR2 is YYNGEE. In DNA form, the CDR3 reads TGTGCCAGCAGCGTAGGGGGTCTAGCGGAGACAGATACGCAGTATTTT. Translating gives CASSVGGLAETDTQYF.

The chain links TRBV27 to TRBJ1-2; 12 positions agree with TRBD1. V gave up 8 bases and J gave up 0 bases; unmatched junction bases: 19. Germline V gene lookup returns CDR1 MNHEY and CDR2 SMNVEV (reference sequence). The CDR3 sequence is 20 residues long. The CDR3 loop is CASSYSGTGGAYNPNYGYTF. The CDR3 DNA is TGTGCCAGCTCATATTCTGGGACAGGGGGCGCATATAACCCTAACTATGGCTACACCTTC.

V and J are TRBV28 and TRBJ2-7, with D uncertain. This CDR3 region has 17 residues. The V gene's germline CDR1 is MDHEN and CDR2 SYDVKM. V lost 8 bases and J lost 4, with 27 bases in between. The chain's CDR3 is CASSILGMGSQAYEQYF. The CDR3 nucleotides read TGTGCCAGCTCCATTCTAGGGATGGGATCCCAAGCGTACGAGCAGTACTTC.

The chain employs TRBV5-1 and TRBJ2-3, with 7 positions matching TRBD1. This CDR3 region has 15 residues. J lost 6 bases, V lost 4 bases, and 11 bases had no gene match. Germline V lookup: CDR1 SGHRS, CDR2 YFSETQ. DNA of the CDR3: TGCGCCAGCAGCCCCCGGGACAGTGGGCAGGATACGCAGTATTTT. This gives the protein CASSPRDSGQDTQYF.

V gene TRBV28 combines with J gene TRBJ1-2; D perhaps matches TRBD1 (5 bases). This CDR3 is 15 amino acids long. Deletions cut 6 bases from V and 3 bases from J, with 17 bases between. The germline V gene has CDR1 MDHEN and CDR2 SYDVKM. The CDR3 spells CASRSTGPDYYGYTF. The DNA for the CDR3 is TGTGCCAGCAGATCAACAGGACCCGATTACTATGGCTACACCTTC.

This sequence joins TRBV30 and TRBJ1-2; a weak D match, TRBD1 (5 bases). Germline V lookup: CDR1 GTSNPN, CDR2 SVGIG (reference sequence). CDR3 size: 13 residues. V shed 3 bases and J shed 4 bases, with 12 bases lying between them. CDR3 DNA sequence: TGTGCCTGGAGCTATCAGGGCGGCTATGGCTACACCTTC. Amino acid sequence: CAWSYQGGYGYTF. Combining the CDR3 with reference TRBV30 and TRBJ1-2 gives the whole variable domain SQTIHQWPATLVQPVGSPLSLECTVEGTSNPNLYWYRQAAGRGLQLLFYSVGIGQISSEVPQNLSASRPQDRQFILSSKKLLLSDSGFYLCAWSYQGGYGYTFGSGTRLTVV.

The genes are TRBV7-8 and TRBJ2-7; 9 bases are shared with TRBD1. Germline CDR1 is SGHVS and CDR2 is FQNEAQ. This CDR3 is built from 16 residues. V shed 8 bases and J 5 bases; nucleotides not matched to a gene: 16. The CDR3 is CASGPGTGGAAHEQYF. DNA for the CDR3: TGTGCCAGCGGCCCGGGAACAGGGGGCGCAGCCCACGAGCAGTACTTC.

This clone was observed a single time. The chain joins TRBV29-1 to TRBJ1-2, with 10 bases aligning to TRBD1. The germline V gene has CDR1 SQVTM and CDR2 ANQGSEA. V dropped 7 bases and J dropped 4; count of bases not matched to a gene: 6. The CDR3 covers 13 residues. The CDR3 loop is CSGLRDRGYGYTF. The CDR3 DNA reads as TGCAGCGGTCTCCGGGACAGGGGCTATGGCTACACCTTC. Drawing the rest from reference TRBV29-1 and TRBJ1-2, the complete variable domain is SAVISQKPSRDICQRGTSLTIQCQVDSQVTMMFWYRQQPGQSLTLIATANQGSEATYESGFVIDKFPISRPNLTFSTLTVSNMSPEDSSIYLCSGLRDRGYGYTFGSGTRLTVV.

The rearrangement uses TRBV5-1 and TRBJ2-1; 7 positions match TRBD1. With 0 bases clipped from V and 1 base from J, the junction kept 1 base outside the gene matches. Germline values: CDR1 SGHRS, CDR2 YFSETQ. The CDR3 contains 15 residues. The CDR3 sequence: CASSLGQGSYNEQFF. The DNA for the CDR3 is TGCGCCAGCAGCTTGGGACAGGGTTCCTACAATGAGCAGTTCTTC.

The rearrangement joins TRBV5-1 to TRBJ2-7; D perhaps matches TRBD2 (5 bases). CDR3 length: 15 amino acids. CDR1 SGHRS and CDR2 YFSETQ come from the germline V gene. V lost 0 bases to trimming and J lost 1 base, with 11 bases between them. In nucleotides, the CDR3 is TGCGCCAGCAGCTTGGGGAGTAGCGCATCCTACGAGCAGTACTTC. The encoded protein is CASSLGSSASYEQYF.

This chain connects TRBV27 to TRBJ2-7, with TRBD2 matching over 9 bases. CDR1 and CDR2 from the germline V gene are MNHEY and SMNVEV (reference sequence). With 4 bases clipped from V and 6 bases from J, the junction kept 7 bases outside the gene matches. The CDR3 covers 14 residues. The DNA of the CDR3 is TGTGCCAGCAGTTCGGGCGGGGGGGACGTCGAGCAGTACTTC. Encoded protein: CASSSGGGDVEQYF.

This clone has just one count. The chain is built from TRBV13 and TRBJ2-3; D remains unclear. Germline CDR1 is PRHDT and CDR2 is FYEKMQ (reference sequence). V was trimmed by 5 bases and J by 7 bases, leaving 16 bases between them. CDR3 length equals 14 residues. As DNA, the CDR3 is TGTGCCAGCAGCCGACTCCCCAGGATCAATACGCAGTATTTT. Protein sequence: CASSRLPRINTQYF. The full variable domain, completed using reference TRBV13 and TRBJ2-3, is AAGVIQSPRHLIKEKRETATLKCYPIPRHDTVYWYQQGPGQDPQFLISFYEKMQSDKGSIPDRFSAQQFSDYHSELNMSSLELGDSALYFCASSRLPRINTQYFGPGTRLTVL.

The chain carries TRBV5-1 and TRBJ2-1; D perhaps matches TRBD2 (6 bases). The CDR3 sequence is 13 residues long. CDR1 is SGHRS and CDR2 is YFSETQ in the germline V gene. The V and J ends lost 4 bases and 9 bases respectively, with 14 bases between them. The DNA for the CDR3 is TGCGCCAGCAGCCCCGGGACTGCTTTTGAGCAGTTCTTC. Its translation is CASSPGTAFEQFF.

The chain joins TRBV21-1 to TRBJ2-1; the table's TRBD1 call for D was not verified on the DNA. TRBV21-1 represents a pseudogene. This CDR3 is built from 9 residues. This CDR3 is CASSKGQFF. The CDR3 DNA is TGTGCCAGCAGCAAGGGCCAGTTCTTC.

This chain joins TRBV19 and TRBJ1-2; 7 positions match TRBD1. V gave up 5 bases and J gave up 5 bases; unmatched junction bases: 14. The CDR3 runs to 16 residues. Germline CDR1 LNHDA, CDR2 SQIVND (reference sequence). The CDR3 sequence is CASSATKGQGVYGYTF. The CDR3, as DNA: TGTGCCAGTAGTGCTACGAAGGGGCAGGGGGTGTATGGCTACACCTTC.

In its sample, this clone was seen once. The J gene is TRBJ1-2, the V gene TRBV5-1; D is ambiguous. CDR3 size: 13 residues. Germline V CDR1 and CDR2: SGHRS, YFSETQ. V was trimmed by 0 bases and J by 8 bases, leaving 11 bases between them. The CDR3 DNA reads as TGCGCCAGCAGCTTGGCCTACGAGGTAGGCTACACCTTC. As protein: CASSLAYEVGYTF.

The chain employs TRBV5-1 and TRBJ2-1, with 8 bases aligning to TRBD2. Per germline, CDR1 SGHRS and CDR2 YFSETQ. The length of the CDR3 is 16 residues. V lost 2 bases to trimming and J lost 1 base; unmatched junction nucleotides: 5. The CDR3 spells CASSFPKRESYNEQFF. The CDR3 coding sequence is TGCGCCAGCAGCTTTCCAAAGCGGGAGTCCTACAATGAGCAGTTCTTC.

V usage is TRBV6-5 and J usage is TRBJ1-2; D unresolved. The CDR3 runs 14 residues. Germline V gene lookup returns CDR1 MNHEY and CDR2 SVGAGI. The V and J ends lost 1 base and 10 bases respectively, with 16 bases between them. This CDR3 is CASSYLAGGSYYTF. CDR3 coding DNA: TGTGCCAGCAGTTACTTAGCCGGAGGCAGCTACTACACCTTC.

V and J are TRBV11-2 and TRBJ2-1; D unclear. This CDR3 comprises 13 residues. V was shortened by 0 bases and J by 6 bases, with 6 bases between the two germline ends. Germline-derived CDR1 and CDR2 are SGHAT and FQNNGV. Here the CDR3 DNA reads TGTGCCAGCAGCTTAGATTTGGCCAATGAGCAGTTCTTC. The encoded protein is CASSLDLANEQFF. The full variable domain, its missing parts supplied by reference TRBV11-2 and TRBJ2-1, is EAGVAQSPRYKIIEKRQSVAFWCNPISGHATLYWYQQILGQGPKLLIQFQNNGVVDDSQLPKDRFSAERLKGVDSTLKIQPAKLEDSAVYLCASSLDLANEQFFGPGTRLTVL.

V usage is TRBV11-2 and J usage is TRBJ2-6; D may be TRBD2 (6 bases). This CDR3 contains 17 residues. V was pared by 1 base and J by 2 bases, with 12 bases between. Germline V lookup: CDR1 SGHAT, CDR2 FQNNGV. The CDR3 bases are TGTGCCAGCAGCTTAGGTGGGGGGAAGGCTGGGGCCAACGTCCTGACTTTC. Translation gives CASSLGGGKAGANVLTF.

This CDR3 is CASTPSGGANVLTF. In DNA form, the CDR3 reads TGTGCCAGCACCCCCTCGGGCGGGGCCAACGTCCTGACTTTC. The chain combines TRBV27 with TRBJ2-6; unclear D gene. This CDR3 comprises 14 residues. Germline V gene lookup returns CDR1 MNHEY and CDR2 SMNVEV (reference sequence). V was pared by 7 bases and J by 4 bases, with 11 bases between. Using reference TRBV27 and TRBJ2-6 for the parts outside the CDR3, the full variable domain is EAQVTQNPRYLITVTGKKLTVTCSQNMNHEYMSWYRQDPGLGLRQIYYSMNVEVTDKGDVPEGYKVSRKEKRNFPLILESPSPNQTSLYFCASTPSGGANVLTFGAGSRLTVL.

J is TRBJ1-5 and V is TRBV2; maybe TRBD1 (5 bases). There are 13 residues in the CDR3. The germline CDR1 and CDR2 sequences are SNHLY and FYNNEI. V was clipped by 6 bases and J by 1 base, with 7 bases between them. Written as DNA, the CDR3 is TGTGCCAGCAGCCGGGACAGCAATCAGCCCCAGCATTTT. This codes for CASSRDSNQPQHF.

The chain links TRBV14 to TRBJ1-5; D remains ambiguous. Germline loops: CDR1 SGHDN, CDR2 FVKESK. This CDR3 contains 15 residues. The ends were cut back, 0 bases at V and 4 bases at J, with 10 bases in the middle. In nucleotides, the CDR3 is TGTGCCAGCAGCCAAGATAGGGCCCCGAATCAGCCCCAGCATTTT. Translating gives CASSQDRAPNQPQHF.

This chain's CDR3 is CASSNPRSRTYNEQFF. In DNA, the CDR3 is TGTGCCAGCAGCAACCCTAGGTCGCGGACCTACAATGAGCAGTTCTTC. The chain joins TRBV7-6 to TRBJ2-1; D gene unclear. The V gene's germline CDR1 is SGHVS and CDR2 FNYEAQ. V lost 5 bases and J lost 2, with 16 bases in between. The CDR3 has 16 residues. Variable domain in full (rest from reference TRBV7-6 and TRBJ2-1): GAGVSQSPRYKVTKRGQDVALRCDPISGHVSLYWYRQALGQGPEFLTYFNYEAQQDKSGLPNDRFSAERPEGSISTLTIQRTEQRDSAMYRCASSNPRSRTYNEQFFGPGTRLTVL.

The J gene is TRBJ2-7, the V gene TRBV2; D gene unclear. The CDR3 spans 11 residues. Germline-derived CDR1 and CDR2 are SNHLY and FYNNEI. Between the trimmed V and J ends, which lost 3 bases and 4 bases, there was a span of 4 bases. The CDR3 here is CASSDRYEQYF. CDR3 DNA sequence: TGTGCCAGCAGTGATCGGTACGAGCAGTACTTC.

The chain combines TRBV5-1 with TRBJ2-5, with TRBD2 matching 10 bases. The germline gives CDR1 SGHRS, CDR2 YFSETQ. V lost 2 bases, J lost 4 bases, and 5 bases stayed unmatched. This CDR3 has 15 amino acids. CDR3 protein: CASSFEIAGGETQYF. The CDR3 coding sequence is TGCGCCAGCAGCTTTGAGATAGCGGGAGGAGAGACCCAGTACTTC.